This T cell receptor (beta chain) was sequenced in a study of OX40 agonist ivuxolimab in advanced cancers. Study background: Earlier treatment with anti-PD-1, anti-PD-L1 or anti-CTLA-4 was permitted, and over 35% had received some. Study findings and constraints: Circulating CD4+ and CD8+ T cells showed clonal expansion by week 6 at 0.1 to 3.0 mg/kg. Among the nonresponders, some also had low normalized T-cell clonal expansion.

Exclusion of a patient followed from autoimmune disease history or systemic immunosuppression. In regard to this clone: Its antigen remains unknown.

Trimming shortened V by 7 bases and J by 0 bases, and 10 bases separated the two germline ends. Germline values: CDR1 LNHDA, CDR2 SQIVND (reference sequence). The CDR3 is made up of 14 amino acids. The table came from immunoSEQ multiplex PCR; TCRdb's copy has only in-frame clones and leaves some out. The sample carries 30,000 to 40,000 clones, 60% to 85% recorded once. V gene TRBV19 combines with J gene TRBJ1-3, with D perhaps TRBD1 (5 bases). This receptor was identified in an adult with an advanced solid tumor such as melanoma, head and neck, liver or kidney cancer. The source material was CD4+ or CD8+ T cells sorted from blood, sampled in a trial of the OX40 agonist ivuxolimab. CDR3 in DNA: TGTGCCAGTACCACCGGGGGCTCTGGAAACACCATATATTTT. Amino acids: CASTTGGSGNTIYF.